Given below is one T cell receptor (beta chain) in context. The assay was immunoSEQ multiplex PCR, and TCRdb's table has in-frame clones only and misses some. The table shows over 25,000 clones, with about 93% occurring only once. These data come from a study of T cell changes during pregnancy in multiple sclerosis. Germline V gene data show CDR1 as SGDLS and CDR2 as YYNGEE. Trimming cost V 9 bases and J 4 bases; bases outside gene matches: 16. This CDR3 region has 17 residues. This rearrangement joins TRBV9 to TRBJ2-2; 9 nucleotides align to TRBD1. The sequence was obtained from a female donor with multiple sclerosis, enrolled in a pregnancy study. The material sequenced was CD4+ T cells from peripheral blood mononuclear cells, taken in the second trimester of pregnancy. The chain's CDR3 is CANPGQGPIGGTGELFF. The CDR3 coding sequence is TGTGCCAACCCGGGACAGGGACCAATCGGGGGCACCGGGGAGCTGTTTTTT.